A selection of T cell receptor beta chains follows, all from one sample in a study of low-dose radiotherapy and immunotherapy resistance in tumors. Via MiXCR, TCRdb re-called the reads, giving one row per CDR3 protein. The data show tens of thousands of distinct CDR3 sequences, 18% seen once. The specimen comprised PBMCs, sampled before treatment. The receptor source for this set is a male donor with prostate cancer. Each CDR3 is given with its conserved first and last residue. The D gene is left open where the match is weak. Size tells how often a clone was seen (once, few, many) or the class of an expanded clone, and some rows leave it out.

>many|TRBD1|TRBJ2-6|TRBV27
TGTGCCAGCAGTGCGAGGGACAGATTTTCTGGGGCCAACGTCCTGACTTTC
CASSARDRFSGANVLTF
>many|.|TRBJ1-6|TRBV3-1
TGTGCCAGCAGCCAGGGATCCAATTCACCCCTCCACTTT
CASSQGSNSPLHF
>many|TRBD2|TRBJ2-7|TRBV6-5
TGTGCCAGCAGTTACTCTGGCCCTAGCGGGGGGAAAAGCTCCTACGAGCAGTACTTC
CASSYSGPSGGKSSYEQYF
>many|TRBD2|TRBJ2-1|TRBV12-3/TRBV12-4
TGTGCCAGCACCTTCACCCTTCGGGAGGGCCACAATGAGCAGTTCTTC
CASTFTLREGHNEQFF
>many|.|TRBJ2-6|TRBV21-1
TGTGCCAGCAGCAAAGTCATGTTTGCAGGGGAAGCGTCTGGGGCCAACGTCCTGACTTTC
CASSKVMFAGEASGANVLTF
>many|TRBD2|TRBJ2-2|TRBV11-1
TGTGCCAGCAGCTTAGCCGGCGGGAGAAGGGCCGGGGAGCTGTTTTTT
CASSLAGGRRAGELFF
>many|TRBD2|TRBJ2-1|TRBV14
TGTGCCAGCAGCCAAGAGCGGTGGACTAGCGGGAGTGTCAGGGAGTTCTTC
CASSQERWTSGSVREFF
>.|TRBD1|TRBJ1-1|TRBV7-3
TGTGCCAGCAGCTTAAGGTTGCCCGGACAGGGGATCGCTGAAGCTTTCTTT
CASSLRLPGQGIAEAFF
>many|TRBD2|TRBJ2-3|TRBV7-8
TGTGCCAGCAGGTCGGCGGGGGTCGGTTCTTCTAGCACAGATACGCAGTATTTT
CASRSAGVGSSSTDTQYF
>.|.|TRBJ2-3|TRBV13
TGTGCCAGCAGCTCGTCGTGGACAGATACGCAGTATTTT
CASSSSWTDTQYF
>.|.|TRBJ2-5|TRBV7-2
TGTGCCAGCAGCTTGAGCAGCGGGCAGACCCAGTACTTC
CASSLSSGQTQYF
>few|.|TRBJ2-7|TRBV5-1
TGCGCCAGCAGGGGCGGGGACAACAGGATGTCCGAGCAGTACTTC
CASRGGDNRMSEQYF
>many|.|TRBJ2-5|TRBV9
TGTGCCAGCAGCCCCCAGAGGGGAGAGACCCAGTACTTC
CASSPQRGETQYF
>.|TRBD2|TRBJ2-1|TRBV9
TGTGCCAGCAGCGGGCCGACTAGCGCGTACAATGAGCAGTTCTTC
CASSGPTSAYNEQFF
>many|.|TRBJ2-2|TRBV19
TGTGCCAGTAGTCTCAGACAGAGAACCGGGGAGCTGTTTTTT
CASSLRQRTGELFF
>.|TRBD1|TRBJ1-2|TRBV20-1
TGCAGTGCTAGACCGGGACAGGCAATTAGTAACTATGGCTACACCTTC
CSARPGQAISNYGYTF
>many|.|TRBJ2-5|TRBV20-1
TGCAGTGCTAGAAGGACCCATCAAGAGACCCAGTACTTC
CSARRTHQETQYF
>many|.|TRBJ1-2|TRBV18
TGTGCCAGCTCACCTCAAACTCAAAGCAGGGGAGGCTACACCTTC
CASSPQTQSRGGYTF
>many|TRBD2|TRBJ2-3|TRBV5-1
TGCGCCAGCATGACTAGCGGAGGGGTAGATACGCAGTATTTT
CASMTSGGVDTQYF
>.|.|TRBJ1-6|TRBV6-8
TGTGCCAGCAGAAGACGGGGCAGCAATAATTCACCCCTCCACTTT
CASRRRGSNNSPLHF
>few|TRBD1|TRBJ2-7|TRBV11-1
TGTGCCAGCAGAAAAACCGGGACAGGACCCTACGAGCAGTACTTC
CASRKTGTGPYEQYF
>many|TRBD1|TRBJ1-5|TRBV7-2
TGTGCCAGCAGCTCGACAGGGTGGAGCAATCAGCCCCAGCATTTT
CASSSTGWSNQPQHF
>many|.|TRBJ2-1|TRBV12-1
TGTGCCAGCAGCCCTTCTCCCAACAATGAGCAGTTCTTC
CASSPSPNNEQFF
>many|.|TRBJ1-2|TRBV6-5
TGTGCCACCCCCCGTGGCTATGGCTACACCTTC
CATPRGYGYTF
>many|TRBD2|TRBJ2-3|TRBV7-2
TGTGCCAGCAGCTTAAGTACTAGCGTTAAATTGGATACGCAGTATTTT
CASSLSTSVKLDTQYF
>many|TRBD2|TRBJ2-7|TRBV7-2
TGTGCCAGCAGCTTACGACTAGCGGGGGGCTACGAGCAGTACTTC
CASSLRLAGGYEQYF
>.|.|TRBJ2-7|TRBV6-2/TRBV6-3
TGTGCCAGCCAACCCCCGGGGGTAACCTACGAGCAGTACTTC
CASQPPGVTYEQYF
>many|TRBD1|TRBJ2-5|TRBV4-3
TGCGCCAGCAGCCAAGACCATTTGACAGGGCGAGAGACCCAGTACTTC
CASSQDHLTGRETQYF
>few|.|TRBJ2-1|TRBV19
TGTGCCAGTAGTGGACAACAGGGTGGTTCCTACAATGAGCAGTTCTTC
CASSGQQGGSYNEQFF
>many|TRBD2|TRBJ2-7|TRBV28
TGTGCCAGCAGTTTCACTAGCGGGAGTTCGTACGAGCAGTACTTC
CASSFTSGSSYEQYF
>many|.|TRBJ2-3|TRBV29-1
TGCAGCGTTGAAAGGCAAGGAACAGATACGCAGTATTTT
CSVERQGTDTQYF
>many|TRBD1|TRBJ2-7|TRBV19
TGTGCCAGTAGTGAAACCGGGACAGTGTTTTTC
CASSETGTVFF
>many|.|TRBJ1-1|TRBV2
TGTGCCAGCAGTCCTTCCCACCTGGGGGCTTTCTTT
CASSPSHLGAFF
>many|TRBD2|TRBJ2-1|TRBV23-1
TGCGCCAGCAGTCAATCGAGCGGGAGGGCCCACAATGAGCAGTTCTTC
CASSQSSGRAHNEQFF